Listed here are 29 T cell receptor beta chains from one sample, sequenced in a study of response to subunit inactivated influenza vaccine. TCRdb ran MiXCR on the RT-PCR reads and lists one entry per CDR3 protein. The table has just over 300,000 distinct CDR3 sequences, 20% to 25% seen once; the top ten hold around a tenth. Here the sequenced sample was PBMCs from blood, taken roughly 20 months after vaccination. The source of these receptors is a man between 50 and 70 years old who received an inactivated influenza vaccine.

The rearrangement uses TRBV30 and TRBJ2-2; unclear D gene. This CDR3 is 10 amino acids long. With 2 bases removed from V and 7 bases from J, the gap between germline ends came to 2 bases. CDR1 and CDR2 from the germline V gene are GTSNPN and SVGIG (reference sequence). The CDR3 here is CAWSFGELFF. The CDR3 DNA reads TGTGCCTGGAGTTTCGGGGAGCTGTTTTTT.

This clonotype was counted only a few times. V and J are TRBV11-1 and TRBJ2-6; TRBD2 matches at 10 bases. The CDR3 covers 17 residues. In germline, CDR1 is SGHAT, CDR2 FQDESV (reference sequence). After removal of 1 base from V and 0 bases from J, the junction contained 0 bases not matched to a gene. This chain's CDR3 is CASSLGTSGSGANVLTF. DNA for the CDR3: TGTGCCAGCAGCTTAGGGACTAGCGGCTCTGGGGCCAACGTCCTGACTTTC.

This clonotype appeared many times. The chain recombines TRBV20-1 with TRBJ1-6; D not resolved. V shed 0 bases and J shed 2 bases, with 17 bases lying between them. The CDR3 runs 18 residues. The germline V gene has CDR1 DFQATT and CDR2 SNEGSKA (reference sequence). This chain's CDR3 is CSARDQDVNLPYNSPLHF. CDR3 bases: TGCAGTGCTAGAGATCAGGACGTCAATTTGCCCTATAATTCACCCCTCCACTTT.

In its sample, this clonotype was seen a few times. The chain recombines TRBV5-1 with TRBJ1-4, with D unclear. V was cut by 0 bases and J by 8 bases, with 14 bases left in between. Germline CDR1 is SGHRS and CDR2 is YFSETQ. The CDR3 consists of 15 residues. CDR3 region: CASSLGLQRAEKLFF. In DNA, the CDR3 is TGCGCCAGCAGCTTGGGCCTGCAAAGGGCGGAAAAACTGTTTTTT.

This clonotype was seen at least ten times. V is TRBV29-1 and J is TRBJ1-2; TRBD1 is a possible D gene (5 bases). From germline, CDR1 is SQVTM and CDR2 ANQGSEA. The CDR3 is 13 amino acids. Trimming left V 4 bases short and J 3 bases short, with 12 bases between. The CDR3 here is CSVGTGTYYGYTF. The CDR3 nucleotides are TGCAGCGTTGGGACCGGGACCTACTATGGCTACACCTTC.

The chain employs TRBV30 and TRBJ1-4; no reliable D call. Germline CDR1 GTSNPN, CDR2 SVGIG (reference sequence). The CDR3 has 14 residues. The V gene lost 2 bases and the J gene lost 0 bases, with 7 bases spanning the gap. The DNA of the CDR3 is TGTGCCTGGAGTACGAGCGCAACTAATGAAAAACTGTTTTTT. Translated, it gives CAWSTSATNEKLFF. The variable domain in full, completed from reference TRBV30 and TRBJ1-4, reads SQTIHQWPATLVQPVGSPLSLECTVEGTSNPNLYWYRQAAGRGLQLLFYSVGIGQISSEVPQNLSASRPQDRQFILSSKKLLLSDSGFYLCAWSTSATNEKLFFGSGTQLSVL.

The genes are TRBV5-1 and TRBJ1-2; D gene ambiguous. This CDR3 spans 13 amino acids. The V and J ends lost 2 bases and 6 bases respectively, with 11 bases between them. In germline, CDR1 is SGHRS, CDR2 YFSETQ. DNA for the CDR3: TGCGCCAGCAGCTTAACAGTGAAGGATGGCTACACCTTC. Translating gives CASSLTVKDGYTF.

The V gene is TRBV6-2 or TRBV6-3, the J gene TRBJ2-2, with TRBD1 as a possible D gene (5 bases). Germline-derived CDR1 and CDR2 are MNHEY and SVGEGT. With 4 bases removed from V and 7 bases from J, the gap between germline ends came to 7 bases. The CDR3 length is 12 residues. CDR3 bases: TGTGCCAGCAGTTCCCAGGGCGGGGAGCTGTTTTTT. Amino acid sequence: CASSSQGGELFF.

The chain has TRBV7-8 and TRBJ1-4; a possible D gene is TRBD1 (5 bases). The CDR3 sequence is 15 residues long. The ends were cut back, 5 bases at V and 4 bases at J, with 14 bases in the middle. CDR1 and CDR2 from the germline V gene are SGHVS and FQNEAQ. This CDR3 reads CASSPTTVDNEKLFF. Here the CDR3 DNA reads TGTGCCAGCAGCCCGACGACAGTGGATAATGAAAAACTGTTTTTT.

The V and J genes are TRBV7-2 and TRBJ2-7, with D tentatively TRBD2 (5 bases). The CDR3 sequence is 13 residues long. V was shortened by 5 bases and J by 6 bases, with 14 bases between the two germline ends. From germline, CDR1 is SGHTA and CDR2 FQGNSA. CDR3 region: CASSLPVDSEQYF. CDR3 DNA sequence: TGTGCCAGCAGCCTGCCCGTGGACTCCGAGCAGTACTTC. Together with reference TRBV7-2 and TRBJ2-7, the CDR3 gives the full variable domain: GAGVSQSPSNKVTEKGKDVELRCDPISGHTALYWYRQSLGQGLEFLIYFQGNSAPDKSGLPSDRFSAERTGGSVSTLTIQRTQQEDSAVYLCASSLPVDSEQYFGPGTRLTVT.

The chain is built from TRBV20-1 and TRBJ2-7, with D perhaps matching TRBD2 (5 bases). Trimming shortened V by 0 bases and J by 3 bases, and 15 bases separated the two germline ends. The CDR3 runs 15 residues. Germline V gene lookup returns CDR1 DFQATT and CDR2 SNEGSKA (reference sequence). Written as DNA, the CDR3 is TGCAGTGCTAGAGAACTAACGGGGAAAATCTACGAGCAGTACTTC. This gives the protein CSARELTGKIYEQYF.

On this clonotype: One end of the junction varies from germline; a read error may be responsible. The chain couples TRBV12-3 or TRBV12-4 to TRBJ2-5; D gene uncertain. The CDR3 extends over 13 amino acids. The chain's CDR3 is CASSWFLREAQYF. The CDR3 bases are TGTGCCAGCAGTTGGTTCTTAAGAGAGGCCCAGTACTTC.

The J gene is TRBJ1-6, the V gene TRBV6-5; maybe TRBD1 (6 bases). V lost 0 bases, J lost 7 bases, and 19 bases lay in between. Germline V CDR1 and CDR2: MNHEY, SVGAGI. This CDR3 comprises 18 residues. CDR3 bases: TGTGCCAGCAGTTACTCATGGATGCTAGGACAGTCCAATTCACCCCTCCACTTT. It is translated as CASSYSWMLGQSNSPLHF.

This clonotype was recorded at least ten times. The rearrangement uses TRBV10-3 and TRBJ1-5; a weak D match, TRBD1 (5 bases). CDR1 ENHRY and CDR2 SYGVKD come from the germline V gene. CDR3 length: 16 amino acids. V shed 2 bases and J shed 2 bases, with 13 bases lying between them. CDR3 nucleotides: TGTGCCATCAGTGAGCGACAGCTGGGCGGCAATCAGCCCCAGCATTTT. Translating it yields CAISERQLGGNQPQHF.

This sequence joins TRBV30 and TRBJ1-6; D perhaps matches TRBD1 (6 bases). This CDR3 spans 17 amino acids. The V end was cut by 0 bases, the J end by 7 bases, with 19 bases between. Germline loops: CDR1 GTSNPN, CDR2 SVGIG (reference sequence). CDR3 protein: CAWSVSRMGGSNSPLHF. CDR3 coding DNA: TGTGCCTGGAGTGTATCAAGAATGGGGGGCAGCAATTCACCCCTCCACTTT. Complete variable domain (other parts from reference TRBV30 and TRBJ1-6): SQTIHQWPATLVQPVGSPLSLECTVEGTSNPNLYWYRQAAGRGLQLLFYSVGIGQISSEVPQNLSASRPQDRQFILSSKKLLLSDSGFYLCAWSVSRMGGSNSPLHFGNGTRLTVT.

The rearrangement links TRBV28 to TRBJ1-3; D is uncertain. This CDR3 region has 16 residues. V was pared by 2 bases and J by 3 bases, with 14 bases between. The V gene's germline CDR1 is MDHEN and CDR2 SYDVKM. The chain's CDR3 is CASSLGELGFGNTIYF. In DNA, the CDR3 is TGTGCCAGCAGTTTAGGTGAACTAGGGTTTGGAAACACCATATATTTT.

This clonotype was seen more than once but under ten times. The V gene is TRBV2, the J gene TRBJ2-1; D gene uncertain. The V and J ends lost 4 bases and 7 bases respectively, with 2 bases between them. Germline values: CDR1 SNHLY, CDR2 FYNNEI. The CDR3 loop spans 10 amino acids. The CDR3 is CASSVNEQFF. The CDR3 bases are TGTGCCAGCAGTGTGAATGAGCAGTTCTTC.

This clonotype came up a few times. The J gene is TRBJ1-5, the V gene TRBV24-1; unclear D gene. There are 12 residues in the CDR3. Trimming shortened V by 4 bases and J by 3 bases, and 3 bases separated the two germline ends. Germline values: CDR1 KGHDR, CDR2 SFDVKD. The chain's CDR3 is CATSDTNQPQHF. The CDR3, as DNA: TGTGCCACCAGTGACACCAATCAGCCCCAGCATTTT.

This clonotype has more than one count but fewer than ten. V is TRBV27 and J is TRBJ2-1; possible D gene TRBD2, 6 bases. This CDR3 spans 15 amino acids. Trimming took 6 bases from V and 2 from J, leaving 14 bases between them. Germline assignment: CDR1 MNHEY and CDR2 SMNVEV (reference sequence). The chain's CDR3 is CASSHGTGTYNEQFF. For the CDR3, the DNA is TGTGCCAGCAGCCATGGGACTGGCACCTACAATGAGCAGTTCTTC.

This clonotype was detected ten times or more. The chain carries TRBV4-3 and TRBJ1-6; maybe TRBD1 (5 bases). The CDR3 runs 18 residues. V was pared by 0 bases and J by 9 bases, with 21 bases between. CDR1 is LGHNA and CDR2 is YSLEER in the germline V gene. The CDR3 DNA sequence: TGCGCCAGCAGCCAAGATACGGTAGTCAGGGCAGTCAGTTCACCCCTCCACTTT. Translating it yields CASSQDTVVRAVSSPLHF.

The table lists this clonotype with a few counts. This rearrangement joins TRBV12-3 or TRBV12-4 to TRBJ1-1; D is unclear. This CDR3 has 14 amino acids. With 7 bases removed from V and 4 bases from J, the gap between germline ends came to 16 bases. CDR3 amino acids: CASTSHTRRTEAFF. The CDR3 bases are TGTGCCAGCACCTCACACACTCGTCGCACTGAAGCTTTCTTT.

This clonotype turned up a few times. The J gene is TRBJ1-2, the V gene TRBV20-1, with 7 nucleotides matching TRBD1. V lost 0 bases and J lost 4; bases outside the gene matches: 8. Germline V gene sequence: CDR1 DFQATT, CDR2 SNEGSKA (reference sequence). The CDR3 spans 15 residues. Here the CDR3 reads CSARDWDSRIYGYTF. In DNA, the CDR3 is TGCAGTGCTAGAGATTGGGACAGCCGAATCTATGGCTACACCTTC.

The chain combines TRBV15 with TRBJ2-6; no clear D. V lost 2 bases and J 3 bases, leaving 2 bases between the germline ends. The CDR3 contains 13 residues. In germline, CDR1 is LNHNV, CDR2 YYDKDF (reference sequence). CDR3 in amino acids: CATSRHGANVLTF. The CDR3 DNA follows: TGTGCCACCAGCAGACATGGGGCCAACGTCCTGACTTTC.

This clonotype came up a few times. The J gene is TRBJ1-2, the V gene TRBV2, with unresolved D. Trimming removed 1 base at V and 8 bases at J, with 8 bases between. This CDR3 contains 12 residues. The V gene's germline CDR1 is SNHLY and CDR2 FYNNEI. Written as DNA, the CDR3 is TGTGCCAGCAGTGAAGGTCCGGGAGGCTACACCTTC. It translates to CASSEGPGGYTF.

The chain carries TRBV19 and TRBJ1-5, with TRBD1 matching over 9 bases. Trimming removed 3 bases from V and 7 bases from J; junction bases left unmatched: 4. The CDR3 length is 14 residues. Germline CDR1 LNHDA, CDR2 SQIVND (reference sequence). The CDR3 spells CASSIGTGWQPQHF. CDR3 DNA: TGTGCCAGTAGTATCGGGACAGGGTGGCAGCCCCAGCATTTT.

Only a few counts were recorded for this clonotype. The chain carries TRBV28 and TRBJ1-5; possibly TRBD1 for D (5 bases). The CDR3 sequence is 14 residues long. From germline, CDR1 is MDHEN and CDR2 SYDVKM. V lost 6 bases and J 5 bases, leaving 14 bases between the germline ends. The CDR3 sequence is CASSLSRADQPQHF. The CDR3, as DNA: TGTGCCAGCAGCCTCTCCAGGGCTGATCAGCCCCAGCATTTT.

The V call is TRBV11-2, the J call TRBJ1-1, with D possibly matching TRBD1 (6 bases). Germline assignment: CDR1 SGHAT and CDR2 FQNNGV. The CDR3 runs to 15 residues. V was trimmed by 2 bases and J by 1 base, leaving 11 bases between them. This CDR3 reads CASSLSGTQNTEAFF. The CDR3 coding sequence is TGTGCCAGCAGCTTATCGGGGACACAGAACACTGAAGCTTTCTTT.

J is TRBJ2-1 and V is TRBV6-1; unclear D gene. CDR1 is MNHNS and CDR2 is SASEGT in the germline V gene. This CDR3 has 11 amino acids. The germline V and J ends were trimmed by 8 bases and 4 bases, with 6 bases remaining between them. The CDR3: CASGVYNEQFF. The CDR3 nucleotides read TGTGCCAGCGGGGTTTACAATGAGCAGTTCTTC.

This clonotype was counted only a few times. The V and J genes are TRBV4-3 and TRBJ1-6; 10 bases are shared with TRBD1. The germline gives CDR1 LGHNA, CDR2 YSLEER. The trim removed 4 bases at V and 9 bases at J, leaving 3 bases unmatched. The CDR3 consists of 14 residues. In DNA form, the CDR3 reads TGCGCCAGCAGCCGCGGACAGGGGGTTTCACCCCTCCACTTT. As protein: CASSRGQGVSPLHF.